This entry is about one TCR beta chain. Its specificity is not known. Isolation of CD4+ T cells took place after nine to ten days of culture. Vaccine administered to participants consisted of two doses of either BNT162b2 or mRNA-1273. Assay used: immunoSEQ multiplex PCR; TCRdb lists only in-frame clones, some missing. The top ten hold about 2% of the sample, which has tens of thousands of clones, less than 75% seen once. The data stem from a study of vaccination effects on CD4 cells after COVID-19. Points from the study as a whole: Infection- and vaccine-induced clones contracted markedly late after vaccination. Only a few convalescent patients and no early post-infection timepoints featured in the study.

The CDR3 sequence is 13 residues long. Between the trimmed V and J ends, which lost 6 bases and 3 bases, there was a span of 11 bases. CDR1 SGHDN and CDR2 FVKESK come from the germline V gene. The sample in question was CD4+ T cells from PBMCs cultured without peptide, obtained after COVID-19 vaccination. The receptor was isolated from a human donor who received a COVID-19 vaccine. This chain joins TRBV14 and TRBJ1-2, with D possibly TRBD1 on 6 matching bases. CDR3 sequence reads: CASSQDRDYGYTF. CDR3 nucleotide sequence: TGTGCCAGCAGTCAGGACAGAGACTATGGCTACACCTTC. Full variable domain (rest looked up from reference TRBV14 and TRBJ1-2): EAGVTQFPSHSVIEKGQTVTLRCDPISGHDNLYWYRRVMGKEIKFLLHFVKESKQDESGMPNNRFLAERTGGTYSTLKVQPAELEDSGVYFCASSQDRDYGYTFGSGTRLTVV.